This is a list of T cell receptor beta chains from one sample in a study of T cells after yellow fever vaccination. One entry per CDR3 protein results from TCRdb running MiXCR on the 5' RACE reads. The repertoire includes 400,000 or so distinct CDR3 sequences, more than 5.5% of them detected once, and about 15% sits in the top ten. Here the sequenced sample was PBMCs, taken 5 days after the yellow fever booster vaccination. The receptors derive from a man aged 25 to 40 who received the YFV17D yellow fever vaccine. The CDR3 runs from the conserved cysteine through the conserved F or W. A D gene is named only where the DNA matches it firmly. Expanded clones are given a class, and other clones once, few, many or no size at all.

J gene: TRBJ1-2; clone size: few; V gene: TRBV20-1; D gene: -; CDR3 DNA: TGCAGTGCTAAGGCGGATGGCTACACCTTC; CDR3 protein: CSAKADGYTF
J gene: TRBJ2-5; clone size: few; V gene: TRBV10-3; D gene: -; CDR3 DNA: TGTGCCATCAGTGAGTCCCCTGGGGAGACCCAGTACTTC; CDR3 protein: CAISESPGETQYF
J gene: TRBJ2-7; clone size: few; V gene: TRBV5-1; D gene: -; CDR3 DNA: TGCGCCAGCAGCTTGGGTACCCGAACCTACGAGCAGTACTTC; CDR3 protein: CASSLGTRTYEQYF
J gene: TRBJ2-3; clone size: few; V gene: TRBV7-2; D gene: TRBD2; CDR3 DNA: TGTGCCAGCAGCTTCAAGCGGGACCGCACAGATACGCAGTATTTT; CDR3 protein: CASSFKRDRTDTQYF
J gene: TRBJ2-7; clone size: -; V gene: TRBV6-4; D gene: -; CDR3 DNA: TGTGCCAGCATTAGAGAAGTCTCCTACGAGCAGTACTTC; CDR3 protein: CASIREVSYEQYF
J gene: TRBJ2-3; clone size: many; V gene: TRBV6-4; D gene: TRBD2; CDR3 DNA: TGTGCCAGCAGTGAAACGGGAGGGTCAGATACGCAGTATTTT; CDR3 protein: CASSETGGSDTQYF
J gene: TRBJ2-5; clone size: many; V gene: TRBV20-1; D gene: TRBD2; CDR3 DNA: TGCAGTGCTAGGACTAGCGGGCGAGAGACCCAGTACTTC; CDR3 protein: CSARTSGRETQYF
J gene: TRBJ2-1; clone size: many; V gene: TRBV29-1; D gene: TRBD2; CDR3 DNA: TGCAGCGTTTTAGCGGGAGCGGGGCAGTTCTTC; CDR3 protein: CSVLAGAGQFF
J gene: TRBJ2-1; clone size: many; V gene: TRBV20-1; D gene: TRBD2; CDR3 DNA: TGCAGTGCTATGCGACTAGCCAATGAGCAGTTCTTC; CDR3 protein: CSAMRLANEQFF
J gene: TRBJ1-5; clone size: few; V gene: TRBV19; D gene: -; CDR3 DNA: TGTGCCAGTAGTATAAACGGCCGGACCATCAATCAGCCCCAGCATTTT; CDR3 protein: CASSINGRTINQPQHF
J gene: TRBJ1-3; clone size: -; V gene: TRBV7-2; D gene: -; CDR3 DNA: TGTGCCAGCAGCTTAGGACCACAAAGCTCTGGAAACACCATATATTTT; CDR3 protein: CASSLGPQSSGNTIYF
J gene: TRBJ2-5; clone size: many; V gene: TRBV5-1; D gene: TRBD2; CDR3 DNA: TGCGCCAGCAGCTTGGCTAGCGGGAGCGAAGGGGCATTGACGGCAGAGACCCAGTACTTC; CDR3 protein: CASSLASGSEGALTAETQYF
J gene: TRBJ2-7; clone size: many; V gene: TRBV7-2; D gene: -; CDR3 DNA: TGTGCCAGCACCTCCTCGCGGGGAGCCTACGAGCAGTACTTC; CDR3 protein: CASTSSRGAYEQYF
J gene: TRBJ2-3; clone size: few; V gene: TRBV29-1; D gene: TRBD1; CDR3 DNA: TGCAGCGTTGAAGGGGACAGGGGTGGGACAGATACGCAGTATTTT; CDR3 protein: CSVEGDRGGTDTQYF
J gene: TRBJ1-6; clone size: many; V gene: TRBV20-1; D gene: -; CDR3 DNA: TGCAGTGCTAGAGACGTACCGACAGACCGCCTCCACTTT; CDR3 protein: CSARDVPTDRLHF
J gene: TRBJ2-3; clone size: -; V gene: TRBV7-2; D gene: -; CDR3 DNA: TGTGCCAGCAGCATCCTGGGCGGACCTGGGACAGATACGCAGTATTTT; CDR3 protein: CASSILGGPGTDTQYF
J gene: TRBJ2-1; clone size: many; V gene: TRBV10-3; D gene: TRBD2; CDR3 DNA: TGTGCCATCAGTGAGGCGGGAGGCTACAATGAGCAGTTCTTC; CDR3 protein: CAISEAGGYNEQFF
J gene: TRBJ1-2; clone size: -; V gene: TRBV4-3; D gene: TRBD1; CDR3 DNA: TGCGCCAGCAGCCAAGATAGACAGGGGATTGGCTACACCTTC; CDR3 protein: CASSQDRQGIGYTF
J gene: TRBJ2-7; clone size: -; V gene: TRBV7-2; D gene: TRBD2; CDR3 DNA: TGTGCCAGCAGCTTACTAGCGGAGACCTCCTACGAGCAGTACTTC; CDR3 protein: CASSLLAETSYEQYF
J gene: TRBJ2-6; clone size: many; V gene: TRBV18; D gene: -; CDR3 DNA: TGTGCCAGCTCACTCGCCAGGGGGGTCGCTGGGGCCAACGTCCTGACTTTC; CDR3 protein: CASSLARGVAGANVLTF
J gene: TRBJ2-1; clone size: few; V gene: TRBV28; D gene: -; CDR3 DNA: TGTGCCAGCAGTGACCCCACTAGTCTCAAGCAGTTCTTC; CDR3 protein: CASSDPTSLKQFF
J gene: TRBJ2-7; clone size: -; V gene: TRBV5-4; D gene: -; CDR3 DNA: TGTGCCAGCAGCTTCGACAAAACCTACGAGCAGTACTTC; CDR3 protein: CASSFDKTYEQYF
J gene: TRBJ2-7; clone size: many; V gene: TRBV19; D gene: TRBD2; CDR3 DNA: TGTGCCAGTAGTACTATAGCGGGAGGCTACTACGAGCAGTACTTC; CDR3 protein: CASSTIAGGYYEQYF
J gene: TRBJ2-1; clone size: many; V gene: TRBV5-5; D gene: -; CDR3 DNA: TGTGCCAGCAGCTTGGCGGCAAACTCCTACAATGAGCAGTTCTTC; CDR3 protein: CASSLAANSYNEQFF
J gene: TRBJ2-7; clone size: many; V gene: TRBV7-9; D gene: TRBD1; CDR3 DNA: TGTGCCAGCAGCTGGGCCGGCAGGGGGTCCTACGAGCAGTACTTC; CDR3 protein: CASSWAGRGSYEQYF
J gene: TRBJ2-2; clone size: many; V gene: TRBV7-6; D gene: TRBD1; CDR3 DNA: TGTGCCAGCAGCTTATTAGGCACAGGGGGTTCGGCCGGGGAGCTGTTTTTT; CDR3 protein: CASSLLGTGGSAGELFF
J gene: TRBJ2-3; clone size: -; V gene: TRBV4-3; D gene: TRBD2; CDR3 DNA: TGCGCCAGCAGCCAAGAGCCGCGTTGGACTAGCGGGAAGACAGATACGCAGTATTTT; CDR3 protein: CASSQEPRWTSGKTDTQYF
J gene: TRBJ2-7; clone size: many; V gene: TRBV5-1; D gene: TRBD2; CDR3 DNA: TGCGCCAGCAGAGATGGCGCGGGAGTCGGTGAGCAGTACTTC; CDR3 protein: CASRDGAGVGEQYF